This TCR beta chain was sequenced in a study of shared clonotypes between healthy human individuals. Assay: immunoSEQ multiplex PCR; the TCRdb copy retains only in-frame clones and omits some. This sample has over a million clones, with approximately 96% found just once. Germline CDR1 SEHNR, CDR2 FQNEAQ (reference sequence). The V and J ends lost 3 bases and 2 bases respectively, with 10 bases between them. CDR3 length: 14 residues. A split of CD4+ cells into CD45RA+ naive and CD45RA-negative memory subsets was performed. The rearrangement joins TRBV7-9 to TRBJ1-1; the D is unclear. What was sequenced was naive CD4+ T cells sorted from blood. The subset here: CD45RA+ positively selected. The source of this sequence is a young man in good health. The CDR3 region is CASSFDHPNTEAFF. The CDR3 nucleotides read TGTGCCAGCAGCTTTGACCACCCAAACACTGAAGCTTTCTTT.